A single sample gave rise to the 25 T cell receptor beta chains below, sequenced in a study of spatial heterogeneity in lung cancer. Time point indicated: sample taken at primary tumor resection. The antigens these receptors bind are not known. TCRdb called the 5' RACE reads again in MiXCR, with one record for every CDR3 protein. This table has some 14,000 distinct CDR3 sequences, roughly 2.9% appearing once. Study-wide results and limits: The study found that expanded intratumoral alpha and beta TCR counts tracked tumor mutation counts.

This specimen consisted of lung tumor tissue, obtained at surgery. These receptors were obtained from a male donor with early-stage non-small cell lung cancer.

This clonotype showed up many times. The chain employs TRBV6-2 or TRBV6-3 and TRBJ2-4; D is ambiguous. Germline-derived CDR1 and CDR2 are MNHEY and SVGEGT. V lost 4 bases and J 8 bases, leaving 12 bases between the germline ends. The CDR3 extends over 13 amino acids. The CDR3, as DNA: TGTGCCAGCAGTTCCCCGGGCCCAGACATTCAGTACTTC. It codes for CASSSPGPDIQYF.

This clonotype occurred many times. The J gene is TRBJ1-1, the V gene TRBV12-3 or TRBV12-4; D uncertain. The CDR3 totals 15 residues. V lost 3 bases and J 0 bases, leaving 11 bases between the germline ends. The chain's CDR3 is CASSLESRLNTEAFF. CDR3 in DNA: TGTGCCAGCAGTTTGGAAAGCAGGCTGAACACTGAAGCTTTCTTT.

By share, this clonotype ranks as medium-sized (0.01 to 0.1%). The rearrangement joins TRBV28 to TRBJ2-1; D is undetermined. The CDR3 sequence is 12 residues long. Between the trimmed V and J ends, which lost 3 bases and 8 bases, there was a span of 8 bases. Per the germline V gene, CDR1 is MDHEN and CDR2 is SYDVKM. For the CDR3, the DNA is TGTGCCAGCAGTTTTTGGGTCCATGAGCAGTTCTTC. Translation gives CASSFWVHEQFF.

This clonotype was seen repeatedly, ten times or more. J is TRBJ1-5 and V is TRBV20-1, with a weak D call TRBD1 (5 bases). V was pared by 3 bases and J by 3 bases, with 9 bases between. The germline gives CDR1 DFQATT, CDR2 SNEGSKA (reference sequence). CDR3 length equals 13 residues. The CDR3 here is CSASGHHNQPQHF. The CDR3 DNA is TGCAGTGCTAGTGGACACCACAATCAGCCCCAGCATTTT.

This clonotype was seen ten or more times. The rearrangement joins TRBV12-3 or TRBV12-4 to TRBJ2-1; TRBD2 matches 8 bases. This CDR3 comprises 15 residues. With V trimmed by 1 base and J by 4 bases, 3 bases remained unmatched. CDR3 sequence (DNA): TGTGCCAGCAGTTTAGACACTAGCGGATACAATGAGCAGTTCTTC. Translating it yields CASSLDTSGYNEQFF.

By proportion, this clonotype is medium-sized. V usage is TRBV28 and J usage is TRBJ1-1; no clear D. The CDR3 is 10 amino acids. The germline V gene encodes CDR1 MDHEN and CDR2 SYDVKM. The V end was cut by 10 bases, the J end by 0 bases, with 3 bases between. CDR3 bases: TGTGCCACCTTGAACACTGAAGCTTTCTTT. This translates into CATLNTEAFF.

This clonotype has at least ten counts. This CDR3 reads CSASRTGLYEQYF. As DNA, the CDR3 is TGCAGTGCTTCGCGGACAGGACTGTACGAGCAGTACTTC. This chain joins TRBV20-1 and TRBJ2-7; TRBD1 matches at 7 bases. The CDR3 is 13 residues long. V gave up 5 bases and J gave up 4 bases; unmatched junction bases: 8. Germline V gene lookup returns CDR1 DFQATT and CDR2 SNEGSKA (reference sequence).

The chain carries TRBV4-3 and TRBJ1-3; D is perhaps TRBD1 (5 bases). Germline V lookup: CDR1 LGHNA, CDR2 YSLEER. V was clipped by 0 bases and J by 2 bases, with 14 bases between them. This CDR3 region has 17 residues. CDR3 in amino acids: CASSQDIGQGAGNTIYF. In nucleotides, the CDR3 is TGCGCCAGCAGCCAAGATATAGGCCAGGGCGCTGGAAACACCATATATTTT.

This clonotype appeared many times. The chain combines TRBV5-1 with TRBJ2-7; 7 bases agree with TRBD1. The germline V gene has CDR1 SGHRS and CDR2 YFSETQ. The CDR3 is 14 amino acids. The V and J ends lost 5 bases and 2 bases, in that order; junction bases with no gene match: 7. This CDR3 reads CASRLTGDPYEQYF. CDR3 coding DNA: TGCGCCAGCAGATTAACAGGGGACCCCTACGAGCAGTACTTC.

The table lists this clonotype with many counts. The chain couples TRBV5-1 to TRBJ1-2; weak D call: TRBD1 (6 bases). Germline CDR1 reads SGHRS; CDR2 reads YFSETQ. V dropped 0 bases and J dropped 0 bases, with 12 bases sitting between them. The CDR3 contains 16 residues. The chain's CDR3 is CASSLGTVGPNYGYTF. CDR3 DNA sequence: TGCGCCAGCAGCTTGGGGACAGTCGGACCTAACTATGGCTACACCTTC. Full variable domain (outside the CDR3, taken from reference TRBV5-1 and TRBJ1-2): KAGVTQTPRYLIKTRGQQVTLSCSPISGHRSVSWYQQTPGQGLQFLFEYFSETQRNKGNFPGRFSGRQFSNSRSEMNVSTLELGDSALYLCASSLGTVGPNYGYTFGSGTRLTVV.

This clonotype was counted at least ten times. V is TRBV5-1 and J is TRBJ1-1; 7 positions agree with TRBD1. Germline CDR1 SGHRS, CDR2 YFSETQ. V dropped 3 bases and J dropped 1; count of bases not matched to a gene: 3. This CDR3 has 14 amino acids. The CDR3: CASSSGQPNTEAFF. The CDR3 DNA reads TGCGCCAGCAGCTCGGGACAGCCGAACACTGAAGCTTTCTTT. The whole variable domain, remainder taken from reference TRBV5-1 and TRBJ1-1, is KAGVTQTPRYLIKTRGQQVTLSCSPISGHRSVSWYQQTPGQGLQFLFEYFSETQRNKGNFPGRFSGRQFSNSRSEMNVSTLELGDSALYLCASSSGQPNTEAFFGQGTRLTVV.

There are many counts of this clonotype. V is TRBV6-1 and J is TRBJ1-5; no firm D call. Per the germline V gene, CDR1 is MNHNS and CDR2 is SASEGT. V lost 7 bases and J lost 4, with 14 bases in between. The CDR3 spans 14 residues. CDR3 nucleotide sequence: TGTGCCAGCACCTCTCGGGGATTTAATCAGCCCCAGCATTTT. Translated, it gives CASTSRGFNQPQHF.

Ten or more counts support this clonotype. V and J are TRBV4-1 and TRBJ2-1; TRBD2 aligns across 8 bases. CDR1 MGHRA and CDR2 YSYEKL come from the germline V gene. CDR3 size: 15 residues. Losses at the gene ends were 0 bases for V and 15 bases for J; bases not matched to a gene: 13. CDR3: CASSQDTPRTSFRFF. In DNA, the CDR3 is TGCGCCAGCAGCCAAGATACCCCCCGGACTAGCTTTAGGTTCTTC.

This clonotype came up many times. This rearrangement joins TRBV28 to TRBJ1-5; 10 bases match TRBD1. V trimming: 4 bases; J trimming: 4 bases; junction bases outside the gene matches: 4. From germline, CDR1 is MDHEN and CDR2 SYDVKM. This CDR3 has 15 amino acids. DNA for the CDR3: TGTGCCAGCAGTTGGAGGACAGGGGGTAATCAGCCCCAGCATTTT. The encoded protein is CASSWRTGGNQPQHF.

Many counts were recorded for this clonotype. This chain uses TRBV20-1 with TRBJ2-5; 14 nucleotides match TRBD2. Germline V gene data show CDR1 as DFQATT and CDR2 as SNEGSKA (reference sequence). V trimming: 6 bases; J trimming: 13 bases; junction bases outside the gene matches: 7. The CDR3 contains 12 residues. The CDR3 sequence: CSAGTSGGILYF. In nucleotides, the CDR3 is TGCAGTGCAGGGACTAGCGGGGGTATCTTGTACTTC.

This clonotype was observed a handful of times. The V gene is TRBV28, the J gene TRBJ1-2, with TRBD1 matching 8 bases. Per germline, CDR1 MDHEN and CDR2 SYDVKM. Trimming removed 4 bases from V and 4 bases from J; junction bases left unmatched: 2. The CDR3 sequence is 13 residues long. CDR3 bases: TGTGCCAGCAGTTCGGGACAGGTCTATGGCTACACCTTC. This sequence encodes CASSSGQVYGYTF.

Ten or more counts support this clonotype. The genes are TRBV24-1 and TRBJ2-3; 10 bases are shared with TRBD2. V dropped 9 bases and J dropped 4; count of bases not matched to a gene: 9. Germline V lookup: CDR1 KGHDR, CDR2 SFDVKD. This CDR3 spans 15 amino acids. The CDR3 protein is CATSAGGPPADTQYF. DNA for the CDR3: TGTGCCACCTCAGCGGGGGGGCCCCCCGCAGATACGCAGTATTTT.

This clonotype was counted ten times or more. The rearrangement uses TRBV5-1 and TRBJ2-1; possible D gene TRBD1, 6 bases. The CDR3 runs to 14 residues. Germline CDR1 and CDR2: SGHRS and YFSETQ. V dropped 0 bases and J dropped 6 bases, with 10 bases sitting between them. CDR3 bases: TGCGCCAGCAGCTTGGGGCAGGGGAGCAATGAGCAGTTCTTC. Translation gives CASSLGQGSNEQFF.

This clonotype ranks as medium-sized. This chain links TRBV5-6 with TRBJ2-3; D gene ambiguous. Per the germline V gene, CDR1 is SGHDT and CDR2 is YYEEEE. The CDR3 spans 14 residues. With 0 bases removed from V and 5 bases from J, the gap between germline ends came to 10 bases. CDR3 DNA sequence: TGTGCCAGCAGCTTGGTTTCGGGTATAGATACGCAGTATTTT. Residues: CASSLVSGIDTQYF.

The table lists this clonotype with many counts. The CDR3 region has the DNA TGCAGTGCTACCCTACTTCAGGGGGCCAATGAGCAGTTCTTC. Protein sequence: CSATLLQGANEQFF. This chain uses TRBV20-1 with TRBJ2-1; the match to TRBD1 covers 8 bases. Germline values: CDR1 DFQATT, CDR2 SNEGSKA (reference sequence). V was clipped by 4 bases and J by 6 bases; unmatched bases: 8. This CDR3 spans 14 amino acids.

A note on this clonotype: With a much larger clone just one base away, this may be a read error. CDR3 protein: CASSPLGVTSTNTQYF. The CDR3 nucleotides read TGTGCCAGCAGCCCCCTGGGGGTTACTAGCACAAATACGCAGTATTTT. The chain joins TRBV9 to TRBJ2-3; the D gene is possibly TRBD2 (6 bases). This CDR3 region has 16 residues. Germline lookup yields CDR1 SGDLS and CDR2 YYNGEE.

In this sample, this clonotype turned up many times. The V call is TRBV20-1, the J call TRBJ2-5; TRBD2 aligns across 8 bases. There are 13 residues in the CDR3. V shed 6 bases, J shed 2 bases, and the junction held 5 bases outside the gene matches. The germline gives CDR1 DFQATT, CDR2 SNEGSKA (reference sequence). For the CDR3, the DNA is TGCAGTGCCCCGGGACTAGAGCAAGAGACCCAGTACTTC. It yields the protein CSAPGLEQETQYF.

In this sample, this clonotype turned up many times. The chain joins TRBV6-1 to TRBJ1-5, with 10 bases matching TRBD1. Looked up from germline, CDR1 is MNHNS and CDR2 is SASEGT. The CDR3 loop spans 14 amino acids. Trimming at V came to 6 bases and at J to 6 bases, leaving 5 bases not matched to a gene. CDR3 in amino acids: CASREGQGPQPQHF. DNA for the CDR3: TGTGCCAGCAGAGAGGGACAGGGGCCTCAGCCCCAGCATTTT.

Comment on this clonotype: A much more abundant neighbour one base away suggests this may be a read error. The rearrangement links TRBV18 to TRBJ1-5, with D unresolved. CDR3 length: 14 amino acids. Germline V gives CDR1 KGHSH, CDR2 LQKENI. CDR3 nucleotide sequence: TGTGCCAGCTCAATCGACGGTAGCAATCAGCCCCAGAATTTT. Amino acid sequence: CASSIDGSNQPQNF.

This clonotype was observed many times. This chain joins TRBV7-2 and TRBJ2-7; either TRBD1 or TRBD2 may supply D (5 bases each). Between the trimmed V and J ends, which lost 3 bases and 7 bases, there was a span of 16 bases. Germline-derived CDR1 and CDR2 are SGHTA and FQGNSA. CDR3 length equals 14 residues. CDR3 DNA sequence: TGTGCCAGCAGCTTCCGGGACCAAGGGTATGAGCAGTACTTC. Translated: CASSFRDQGYEQYF.